This T cell receptor (beta chain) derives from a study of T-cell memory formation after mild COVID-19. TCRdb independently ran MiXCR on the 5' RACE reads; one entry per CDR3 protein. This sample yields more than 150,000 distinct CDR3 sequences, of which 20% to 25% are seen a single time; about 21% belongs to the top ten. Germline CDR1 reads SEHNR; CDR2 reads FQNEAQ (reference sequence). The CDR3 consists of 15 residues. J was trimmed by 0 bases and V by 8 bases; bases with no gene match: 6. This clonotype was found a few times. Material: PBMCs or a T cell subset sorted from them (not recorded which). The chain has TRBV7-9 and TRBJ2-2, with 7 positions matching TRBD1. This receptor was identified in an adult woman who had mild COVID-19 (a few samples of this study predate the infection). Cell type and time point are not known. This chain's CDR3 is CASLGGQTNTGELFF. The CDR3 coding sequence is TGTGCCAGCTTAGGGGGACAGACGAACACCGGGGAGCTGTTTTTT.